This T cell receptor (beta chain) was identified during a study of shared clonotypes between healthy human individuals. Study-wide findings and caveats: Across subsets, estimated richness was generally greater for naive than for memory populations.

The V gene's germline CDR1 is MGHRA and CDR2 YSYEKL. Trimming cost V 0 bases and J 1 base, with 10 bases left between them. The CDR3 has 16 residues. Original methodology: Junction-only immunoSEQ sequences carried no quality scores, so filtering differed. Measured with immunoSEQ multiplex PCR; TCRdb has only the in-frame clones, and not every one. From that table come the V and J calls and clone size; the DNA was used to work out D and trimming. The sample holds some 2.1 million clones, 85% to 95% seen once. Worth noting for this clone: Antigen specificity is unknown.

This receptor was taken from a man younger than 35 in good health. The V gene is TRBV4-1, the J gene TRBJ1-5; no definite D call. The specimen sequenced was naive CD4+ T cells sorted from blood. Regarding subset: CD45RA+ positively selected. The CDR3 sequence: CASSQERFGSNQPQHF. The CDR3 DNA reads TGCGCCAGCAGCCAAGAGCGGTTCGGGAGCAATCAGCCCCAGCATTTT.